This TCR beta chain was recorded in a study of identical twins. This clonotype was counted only a few times. One entry per CDR3 protein, called by TCRdb with MiXCR from the 5' RACE reads. Seen here are about 480,000 distinct CDR3 sequences, over 12% observed once, and the top ten hold over 0.5%. Everyone who donated was a healthy Caucasian. V was clipped by 6 bases and J by 5 bases; unmatched bases: 5. The germline V gene has CDR1 MDHEN and CDR2 SYDVKM. The CDR3 runs 14 residues. The sample was also linked to a second study, of yellow fever vaccine responses in identical twins.

The TCR comes from a woman between 18 and 29 years old in good health. Sequenced sample: CD4+ T cells sorted from blood. The J gene is TRBJ2-2, the V gene TRBV28; TRBD1 matches at 8 bases. The CDR3 DNA is TGTGCCAGCAGCCAGGACAGGGATACCGGGGAGCTGTTTTTT. This sequence encodes CASSQDRDTGELFF. The complete variable domain, with remaining parts taken from reference TRBV28 and TRBJ2-2, reads DVKVTQSSRYLVKRTGEKVFLECVQDMDHENMFWYRQDPGLGLRLIYFSYDVKMKEKGDIPEGYSVSREKKERFSLILESASTNQTSMYLCASSQDRDTGELFFGEGSRLTVL.